This paragraph covers one T cell receptor (beta chain) sequence. What it binds is not known. Just one base apart from a much larger clone, this may be a read error. There were TCR beta CDR3 regions amplified from RNA transcripts. A set of HTBI primers served as the primers for a first-round RT-PCR of the TCR CDR3. TCRdb reprocessed the multiplex PCR reads with MiXCR, giving one entry per CDR3 protein. The sample includes some 350,000 distinct CDR3 sequences, about 19% of them seen just once. The data derive from a study of T cells in Graves' hyperthyroidism and ophthalmopathy. The study, taken as a whole, reports: In the blood, most expanded thyroid clonotypes above 0.001 appeared as well.

The CDR3 has 15 amino acids. From germline, CDR1 is LNHDA and CDR2 SQIVND (reference sequence). This TCR was sampled from a young woman with Graves' hyperthyroidism. The chain has TRBV19 and TRBJ2-7; no definite D call. The sequenced material came from blood. For the CDR3, the DNA is TGTGCCAGTAGTATAGCTACGGCAGCTCCCTACGAGCACTACTTC. This sequence encodes CASSIATAAPYEHYF. The full variable domain, with the rest looked up from reference TRBV19 and TRBJ2-7, is DGGITQSPKYLFRKEGQNVTLSCEQNLNHDAMYWYRQDPGQGLRLIYYSQIVNDFQKGDIAEGYSVSREKKESFPLTVTSAQKNPTAFYLCASSIATAAPYEHYFGPGTRLTVT.